This T cell receptor (beta chain) stems from a study of blood T cell repertoires in COVID-19. Per the original methods: The assay estimated nucleated cells by amplifying reference gene primers. TCRdb's copy holds only in-frame clones and misses some; the assay was immunoSEQ multiplex PCR. V, J and clone size are those of that table, while D and trimming were read from the DNA. The table has roughly 300,000 clones, approximately 90% seen once. Seattle participants joined during active infection and were tracked over time. After removal of 5 bases from V and 3 bases from J, the junction contained 9 bases not matched to a gene. The CDR3 is 16 amino acids. Germline lookup yields CDR1 LNHDA and CDR2 SQIVND (reference sequence).

Specimen: peripheral blood. The chain carries TRBV19 and TRBJ2-7; 11 bases agree with TRBD1. This sequence was found in a woman aged 25-40 years with COVID-19, enrolled during active disease. The CDR3 nucleotides are TGTGCCAGTAGTGTCCTACCGGGACAGGGGGACTACGAGCAGTACTTC. As protein: CASSVLPGQGDYEQYF.